Following are 17 T cell receptor beta chains from one sample sequenced in a study of T cell responses to AZD1222 COVID-19 vaccine. TCRdb's table, derived via immunoSEQ multiplex PCR, lists solely in-frame clones and lacks some. The sample carries tens of thousands of clones, 70% to 90% recorded once. Sequenced here: peripheral blood, sampled on day 0 of AZD1222 vaccination. The receptors shown here come from an adult in good health.

The chain recombines TRBV6-6 with TRBJ1-2; TRBD1 aligns across 8 bases. With 2 bases clipped from V and 3 bases from J, the junction kept 5 bases outside the gene matches. The germline gives CDR1 MNHNY, CDR2 SVGAGI (reference sequence). The CDR3 runs to 15 residues. The CDR3 loop is CASSYQQGGDYGYTF. CDR3 DNA: TGTGCCAGCAGTTACCAACAGGGGGGAGACTATGGCTACACCTTC.

The chain employs TRBV4-1 and TRBJ2-5; D is tentatively TRBD1 or TRBD2 (6 bases each). V was trimmed by 1 base and J by 4 bases, leaving 10 bases between them. The CDR3 has 14 amino acids. CDR1 and CDR2 (germline): MGHRA, YSYEKL. This chain's CDR3 is CASSQVGGPETQYF. The CDR3 DNA is TGCGCCAGCAGCCAAGTCGGGGGCCCAGAGACCCAGTACTTC.

The chain joins TRBV3-1 (or the pseudogene TRBV3-2) to TRBJ2-4; 9 bases agree with TRBD2. CDR3 length: 17 residues. Germline-derived CDR1 and CDR2 are LGHDT and YNNKEL (reference sequence). The junction had 6 bases not matched to a gene; V was cut back by 3 bases and J by 0 bases. The CDR3 spells CASSQMTSGIAKNIQYF. The CDR3 nucleotides read TGTGCCAGCAGCCAGATGACTAGCGGAATAGCCAAAAACATTCAGTACTTC.

This chain uses TRBV6-5 with TRBJ1-3; D call uncertain. Between the trimmed V and J ends, which lost 5 bases and 0 bases, there was a span of 8 bases. The CDR3 is 14 amino acids. The germline gives CDR1 MNHEY, CDR2 SVGAGI. The CDR3 coding sequence is TGTGCCAGCAGTCCGGATTACTCTGGAAACACCATATATTTT. Translated: CASSPDYSGNTIYF.

A single count supports this clone. The V and J genes are TRBV7-2 and TRBJ1-5; a possible D gene is TRBD1 (6 bases). The V end lost 5 bases, the J end lost 2 bases, and 7 bases lay between the germline ends. This CDR3 contains 13 residues. Germline CDR1 reads SGHTA; CDR2 reads FQGNSA. CDR3 residues: CASSRTGNQPQHF. CDR3 coding DNA: TGTGCCAGCAGCAGGACAGGCAATCAGCCCCAGCATTTT.

CDR3 sequence: CASSLYGTSGAYEQYF. In nucleotides, the CDR3 is TGTGCCAGCAGCTTATACGGGACTAGCGGAGCCTACGAGCAGTACTTC. V and J are TRBV7-9 and TRBJ2-7; 11 bases match TRBD2. V dropped 2 bases and J dropped 2; count of bases not matched to a gene: 5. Germline V CDR1 and CDR2: SEHNR, FQNEAQ (reference sequence). The CDR3 extends over 16 amino acids.

This clone was seen once. The V and J genes are TRBV9 and TRBJ2-2; D perhaps matches TRBD2 (5 bases). Germline CDR1 is SGDLS and CDR2 is YYNGEE. V was cut by 5 bases and J by 6 bases, with 14 bases left in between. The CDR3 sequence is 14 residues long. The CDR3 loop is CASRRTHLAGELFF. The DNA for the CDR3 is TGTGCCAGCAGGAGGACTCATCTTGCCGGGGAGCTGTTTTTT. Full variable domain (rest looked up from reference TRBV9 and TRBJ2-2): DSGVTQTPKHLITATGQRVTLRCSPRSGDLSVYWYQQSLDQGLQFLIQYYNGEERAKGNILERFSAQQFPDLHSELNLSSLELGDSALYFCASRRTHLAGELFFGEGSRLTVL.

The V gene is TRBV12-5, the J gene TRBJ1-3; 8 bases agree with TRBD1. This CDR3 has 14 residues. The V segment lost 7 bases and the J segment 3 bases; nucleotides outside the gene matches: 5. Germline values: CDR1 LGHNT, CDR2 FRNRAP. CDR3 sequence reads: CASATGTGGNTIYF. The CDR3 DNA reads as TGTGCTAGTGCCACCGGGACAGGTGGAAACACCATATATTTT.

The gene calls are TRBV4-2 and TRBJ2-2; D is ambiguous. Germline V gene sequence: CDR1 LGHNA, CDR2 YNFKEQ. The CDR3 contains 16 residues. V shed 1 base and J shed 4 bases, with 13 bases lying between them. CDR3 coding DNA: TGTGCCAGCAGCCAAGGGGCCCTCTCGAGCACCGGGGAGCTGTTTTTT. Residues: CASSQGALSSTGELFF.

The chain employs TRBV6-2 or TRBV6-3 and TRBJ1-2; D gene uncertain. This CDR3 has 14 residues. Trimming cost V 0 bases and J 6 bases, with 11 bases left between them. Germline lookup yields CDR1 MNHEY and CDR2 SVGEGT. The CDR3 protein is CASSYSTAGNGYTF. CDR3 DNA sequence: TGTGCCAGCAGTTACTCGACCGCGGGGAATGGCTACACCTTC.

The V gene is TRBV7-8, the J gene TRBJ2-7; the D is unclear. V lost 2 bases to trimming and J lost 2 bases, with 7 bases between them. Germline CDR1 reads SGHVS; CDR2 reads FQNEAQ. CDR3 size: 13 residues. This chain's CDR3 is CASSLRFTYEQYF. Written as DNA, the CDR3 is TGTGCCAGCAGCTTACGGTTTACCTACGAGCAGTACTTC.

This chain connects TRBV12-3 or TRBV12-4 to TRBJ1-6; D perhaps matches TRBD1 (5 bases). This CDR3 is built from 13 residues. Trimming pared 7 bases from V and 8 bases from J, leaving 12 bases between. The CDR3 nucleotides read TGTGCCAGCAAGAGGCAGGGAGATTCACCCCTCCACTTT. This gives the protein CASKRQGDSPLHF.

The rearrangement uses TRBV6-5 and TRBJ1-6; D is unclear. Germline V lookup: CDR1 MNHEY, CDR2 SVGAGI. CDR3 length equals 12 residues. The ends were cut back, 6 bases at V and 7 bases at J, with 7 bases in the middle. This CDR3 is CASRWGNSPLHF. In DNA form, the CDR3 reads TGTGCCAGCAGGTGGGGAAATTCACCCCTCCACTTT.

This chain joins TRBV15 and TRBJ1-2; 7 positions match TRBD1. The CDR3 has 15 amino acids. The trim removed 5 bases at V and 6 bases at J, leaving 12 bases unmatched. CDR1 and CDR2 (germline): LNHNV, YYDKDF (reference sequence). The CDR3 region is CATSPRTGWIDGYTF. CDR3 in DNA: TGTGCCACCAGCCCCCGGACAGGTTGGATCGATGGCTACACCTTC.

This clone was recorded only once. V and J are TRBV7-3 and TRBJ1-2, with D possibly matching TRBD1 (5 bases). The CDR3 spans 13 residues. Trimming removed 1 base from V and 7 bases from J, with 10 bases in between. Germline values: CDR1 SGHTA, CDR2 FQGTGA. CDR3 residues: CASSLNGAGGYTF. CDR3 bases: TGTGCCAGCAGCTTAAACGGGGCAGGTGGCTACACCTTC.

The V call is TRBV19, the J call TRBJ2-7, with D maybe TRBD1 (6 bases). V was clipped by 6 bases and J by 0 bases, with 15 bases between them. CDR1 is LNHDA and CDR2 is SQIVND in the germline V gene (reference sequence). The CDR3 has 15 residues. This chain's CDR3 is CASREDSRHSYEQYF. Written as DNA, the CDR3 is TGTGCCAGTAGGGAGGACAGTCGACACTCCTACGAGCAGTACTTC.

CDR3 residues: CASSAQQASLLFF. DNA for the CDR3: TGTGCCAGCAGTGCCCAGCAGGCCTCTCTCCTGTTTTTT. This chain joins TRBV6-2 or TRBV6-3 and TRBJ1-4, with no clear D. The CDR3 consists of 13 residues. Looked up from germline, CDR1 is MNHEY and CDR2 is SVGEGT. The V gene lost 5 bases and the J gene lost 14 bases, with 18 bases spanning the gap.